The TCR beta chain under discussion was sequenced for a study of blood T cells in healthy people across ages. This clonotype occurred a few times. Its matching antigen is unknown. A second PCR of roughly 6 to 12 cycles used a sample-barcoded 5' primer and a J-beta primer mix. TCRdb fed the 5' RACE reads into MiXCR, producing one record per CDR3 protein. The table lists hundreds of thousands of distinct CDR3 sequences, more than 20% of them singletons. Findings of the study overall: PBMC samples, being unsorted, prevented any conclusive comparison of naive and antigen-experienced cells. Significant beta diversity loss was already apparent by age approximately 42, declining roughly linearly.

The CDR3 consists of 17 residues. The V segment lost 4 bases and the J segment 0 bases; nucleotides outside the gene matches: 6. Looked up from germline, CDR1 is LGHDT and CDR2 is YNNKEL (reference sequence). These data also featured in a second study, about T cells of mothers and their children.

The clonotype comes from a boy aged 5-17 years in good health. The V call is TRBV3-1, the J call TRBJ2-1; TRBD2 aligns across 10 bases. Sequencing input: blood. The CDR3 reads CASSPRTSGFSYNEQFF. The CDR3 DNA follows: TGTGCCAGCAGCCCCCGGACTAGCGGATTCTCCTACAATGAGCAGTTCTTC.